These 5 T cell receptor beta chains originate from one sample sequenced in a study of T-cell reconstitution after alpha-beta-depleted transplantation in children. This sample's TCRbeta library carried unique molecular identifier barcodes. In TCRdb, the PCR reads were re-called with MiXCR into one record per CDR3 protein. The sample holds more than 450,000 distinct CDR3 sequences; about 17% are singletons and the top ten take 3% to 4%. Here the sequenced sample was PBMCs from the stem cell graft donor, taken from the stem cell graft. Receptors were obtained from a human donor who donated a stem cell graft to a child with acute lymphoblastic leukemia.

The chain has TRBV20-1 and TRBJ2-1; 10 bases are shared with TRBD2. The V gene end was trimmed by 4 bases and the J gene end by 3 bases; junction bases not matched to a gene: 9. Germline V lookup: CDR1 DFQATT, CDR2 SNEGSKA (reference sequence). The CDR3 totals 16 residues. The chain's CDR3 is CSAKRASGSGYNEQFF. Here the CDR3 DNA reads TGCAGTGCTAAGAGGGCTAGCGGGAGCGGCTACAATGAGCAGTTCTTC.

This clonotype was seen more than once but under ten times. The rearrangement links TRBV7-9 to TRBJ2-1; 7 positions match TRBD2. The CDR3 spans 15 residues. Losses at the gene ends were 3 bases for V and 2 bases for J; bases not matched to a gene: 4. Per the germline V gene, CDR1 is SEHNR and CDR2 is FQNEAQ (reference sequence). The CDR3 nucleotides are TGTGCCAGCAGCTTTGGGAGGGCGACCTACAATGAGCAGTTCTTC. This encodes CASSFGRATYNEQFF.

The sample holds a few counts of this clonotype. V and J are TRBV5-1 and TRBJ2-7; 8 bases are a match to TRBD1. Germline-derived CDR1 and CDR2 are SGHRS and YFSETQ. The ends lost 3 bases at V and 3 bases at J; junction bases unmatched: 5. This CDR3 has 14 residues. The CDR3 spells CASSSQGGGYEQYF. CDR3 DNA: TGCGCCAGCAGCTCACAGGGGGGAGGCTACGAGCAGTACTTC.

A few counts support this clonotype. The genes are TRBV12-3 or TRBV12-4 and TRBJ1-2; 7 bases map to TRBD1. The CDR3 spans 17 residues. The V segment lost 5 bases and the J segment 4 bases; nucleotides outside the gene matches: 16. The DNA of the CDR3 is TGTGCCAGCAGTCCCTCTCGCCGGACGACAGGGACCTATGGCTACACCTTC. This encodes CASSPSRRTTGTYGYTF.

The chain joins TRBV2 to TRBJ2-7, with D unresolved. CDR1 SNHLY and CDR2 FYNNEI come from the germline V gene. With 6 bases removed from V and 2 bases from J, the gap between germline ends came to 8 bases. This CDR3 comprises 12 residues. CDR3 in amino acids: CASRSGTYEQYF. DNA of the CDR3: TGTGCCAGCAGGAGTGGGACCTACGAGCAGTACTTC.